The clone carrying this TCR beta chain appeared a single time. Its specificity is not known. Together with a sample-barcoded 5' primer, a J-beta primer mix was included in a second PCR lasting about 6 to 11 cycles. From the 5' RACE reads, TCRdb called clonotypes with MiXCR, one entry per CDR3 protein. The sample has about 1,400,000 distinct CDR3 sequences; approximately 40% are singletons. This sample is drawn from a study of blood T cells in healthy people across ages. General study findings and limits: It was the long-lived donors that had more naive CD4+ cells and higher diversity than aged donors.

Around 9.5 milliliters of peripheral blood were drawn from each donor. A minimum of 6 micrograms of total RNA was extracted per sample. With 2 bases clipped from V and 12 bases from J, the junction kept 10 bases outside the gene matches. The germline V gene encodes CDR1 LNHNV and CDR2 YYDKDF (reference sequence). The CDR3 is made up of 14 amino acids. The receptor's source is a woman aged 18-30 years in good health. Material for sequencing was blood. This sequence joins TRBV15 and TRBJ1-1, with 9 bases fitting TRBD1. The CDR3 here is CATSRTQPGQGTFF. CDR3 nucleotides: TGTGCCACCAGCAGAACCCAACCGGGACAGGGAACTTTCTTT.